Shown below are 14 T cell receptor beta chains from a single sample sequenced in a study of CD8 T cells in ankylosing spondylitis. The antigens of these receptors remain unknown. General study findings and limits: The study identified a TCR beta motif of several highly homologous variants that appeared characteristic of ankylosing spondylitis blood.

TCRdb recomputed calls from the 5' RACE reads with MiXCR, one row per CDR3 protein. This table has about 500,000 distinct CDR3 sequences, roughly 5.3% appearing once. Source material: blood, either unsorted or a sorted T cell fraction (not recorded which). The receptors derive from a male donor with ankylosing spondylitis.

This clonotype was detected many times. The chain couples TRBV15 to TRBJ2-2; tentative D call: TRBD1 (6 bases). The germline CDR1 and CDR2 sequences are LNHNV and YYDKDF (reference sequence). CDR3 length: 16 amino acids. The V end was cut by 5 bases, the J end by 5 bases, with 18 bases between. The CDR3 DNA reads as TGTGCCACCAGCGGGGGCGTCACCCTAGGGACCGGGGAGCTGTTTTTT. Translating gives CATSGGVTLGTGELFF.

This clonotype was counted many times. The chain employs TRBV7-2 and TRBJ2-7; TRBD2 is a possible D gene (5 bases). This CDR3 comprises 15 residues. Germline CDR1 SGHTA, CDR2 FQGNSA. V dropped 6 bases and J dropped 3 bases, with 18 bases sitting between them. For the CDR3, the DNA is TGTGCCAGCAGTGAGCGGTCAAACCCGTTCTACGAGCAGTACTTC. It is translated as CASSERSNPFYEQYF.

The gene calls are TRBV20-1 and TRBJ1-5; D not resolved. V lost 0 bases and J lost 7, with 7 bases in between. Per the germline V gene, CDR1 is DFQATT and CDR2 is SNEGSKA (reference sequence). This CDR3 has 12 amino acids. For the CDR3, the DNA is TGCAGTGCTAGAGATCTTGTCCAGCCCCAGCATTTT. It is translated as CSARDLVQPQHF.

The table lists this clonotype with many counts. CDR3 nucleotide sequence: TGCGCCAGCAGCGCAGGACACGGGAAAGAGCAGTACTTC. This sequence encodes CASSAGHGKEQYF. The chain is built from TRBV5-1 and TRBJ2-7; D assignment may be TRBD1 or TRBD2 (5 bases each). Trimming left V 4 bases short and J 7 bases short, with 15 bases between. CDR1 and CDR2 (germline): SGHRS, YFSETQ. The CDR3 loop spans 13 amino acids.

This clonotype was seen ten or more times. The CDR3 sequence is CASSYSPGNEQFF. In nucleotides, the CDR3 is TGTGCCAGCAGTTACTCTCCGGGTAATGAGCAGTTCTTC. V is TRBV6-6 and J is TRBJ2-1; unclear D gene. Per the germline V gene, CDR1 is MNHNY and CDR2 is SVGAGI (reference sequence). V shed 0 bases and J shed 7 bases, with 7 bases lying between them. The CDR3 consists of 13 residues.

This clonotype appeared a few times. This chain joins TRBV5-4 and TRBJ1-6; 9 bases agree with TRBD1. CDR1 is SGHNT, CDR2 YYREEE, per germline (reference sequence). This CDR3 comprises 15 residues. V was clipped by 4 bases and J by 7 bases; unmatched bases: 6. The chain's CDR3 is CASSRTGDDNSPLHF. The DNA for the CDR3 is TGTGCCAGCAGCCGGACAGGGGATGACAATTCACCCCTCCACTTT.

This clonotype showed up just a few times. The CDR3 DNA follows: TGCAGCGCCGGGACAGGGGGCTGGGACGGGGAGCTGTTTTTT. This sequence encodes CSAGTGGWDGELFF. V is TRBV29-1 and J is TRBJ2-2, with 12 nucleotides matching TRBD1. Germline V gene data show CDR1 as SQVTM and CDR2 as ANQGSEA. V was clipped by 7 bases and J by 7 bases; unmatched bases: 7. This CDR3 is 14 amino acids long.

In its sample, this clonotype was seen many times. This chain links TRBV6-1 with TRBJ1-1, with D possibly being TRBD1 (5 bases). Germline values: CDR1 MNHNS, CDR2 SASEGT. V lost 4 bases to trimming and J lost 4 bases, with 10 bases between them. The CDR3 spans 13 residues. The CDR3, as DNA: TGTGCCAGCAGTGGGGGACCGACCACTGAAGCTTTCTTT. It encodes CASSGGPTTEAFF.

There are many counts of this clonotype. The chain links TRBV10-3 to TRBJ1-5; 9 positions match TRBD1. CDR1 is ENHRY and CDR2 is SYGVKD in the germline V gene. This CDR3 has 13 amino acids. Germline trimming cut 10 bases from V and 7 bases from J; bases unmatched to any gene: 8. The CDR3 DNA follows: TGTGCCAGCGGGACAGGGCCGAGACAGCCCCAGCATTTT. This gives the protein CASGTGPRQPQHF.

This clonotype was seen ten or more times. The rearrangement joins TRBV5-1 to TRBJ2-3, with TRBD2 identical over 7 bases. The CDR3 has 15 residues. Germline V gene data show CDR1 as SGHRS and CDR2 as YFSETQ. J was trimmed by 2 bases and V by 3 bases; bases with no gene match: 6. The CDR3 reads CASSWGTTLTDTQYF. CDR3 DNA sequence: TGCGCCAGCAGCTGGGGGACTACTCTCACAGATACGCAGTATTTT.

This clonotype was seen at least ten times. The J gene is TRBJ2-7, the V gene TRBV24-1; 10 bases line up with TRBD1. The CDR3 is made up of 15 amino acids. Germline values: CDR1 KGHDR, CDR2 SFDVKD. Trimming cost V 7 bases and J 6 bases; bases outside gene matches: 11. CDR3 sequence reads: CATSGTGTGEGEQYF. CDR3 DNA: TGTGCCACCAGCGGAACCGGGACAGGGGAAGGCGAGCAGTACTTC.

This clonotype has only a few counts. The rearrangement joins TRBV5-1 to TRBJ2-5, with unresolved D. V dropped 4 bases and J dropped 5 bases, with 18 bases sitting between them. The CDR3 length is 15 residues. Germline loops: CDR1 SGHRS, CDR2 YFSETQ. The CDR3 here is CASSPMPAVGETQYF. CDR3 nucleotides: TGCGCCAGCAGCCCAATGCCCGCGGTCGGGGAGACCCAGTACTTC.

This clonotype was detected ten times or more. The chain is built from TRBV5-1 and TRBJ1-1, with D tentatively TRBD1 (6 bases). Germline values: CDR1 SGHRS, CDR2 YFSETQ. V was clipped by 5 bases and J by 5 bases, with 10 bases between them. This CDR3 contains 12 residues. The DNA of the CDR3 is TGCGCCAGCAGGACAGGTCGGACTGAAGCTTTCTTT. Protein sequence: CASRTGRTEAFF.

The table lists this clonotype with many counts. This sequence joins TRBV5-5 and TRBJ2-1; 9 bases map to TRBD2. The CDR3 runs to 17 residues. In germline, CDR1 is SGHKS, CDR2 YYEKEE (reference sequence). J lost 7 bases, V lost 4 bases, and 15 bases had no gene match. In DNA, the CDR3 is TGTGCCAGCAGCGCGGGGGGGGTGGCGGGAGGACAGAATGAGCAGTTCTTC. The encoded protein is CASSAGGVAGGQNEQFF. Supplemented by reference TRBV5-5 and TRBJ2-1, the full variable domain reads DAGVTQSPTHLIKTRGQQVTLRCSPISGHKSVSWYQQVLGQGPQFIFQYYEKEERGRGNFPDRFSARQFPNYSSELNVNALLLGDSALYLCASSAGGVAGGQNEQFFGPGTRLTVL.